This note documents a single T cell receptor (beta chain) sequence. Its cognate antigen is unknown. The sample belongs to a study of T cells in Graves' hyperthyroidism and ophthalmopathy. The study, taken as a whole, reports: The majority of expanded thyroid clonotypes above 0.001 also appeared in blood.

The CDR3 sequence is 12 residues long. V lost 8 bases and J 2 bases, leaving 9 bases between the germline ends. In germline, CDR1 is WSHSY, CDR2 SAAADI. Amplified TCR beta CDR3 regions derived from RNA transcripts. Primed by the HTBI set, a first-round RT-PCR was run on the TCR CDR3. TCRdb used MiXCR to reprocess the multiplex PCR reads, holding one entry per CDR3 protein. The sample lists approximately 640,000 distinct CDR3 sequences; roughly 45% were seen once. Material: peripheral blood or thyroid tissue (not recorded which). V gene TRBV10-2 combines with J gene TRBJ2-5; D is uncertain. This sequence was found in an adult man with Graves' disease, either hyperthyroidism or ophthalmopathy (not recorded which). For the CDR3, the DNA is TGCGCCAGCGGGTCCCGGCAAGAGACCCAGTACTTC. Translation: CASGSRQETQYF.